These 30 T cell receptor beta chains were all obtained from the same sample, sequenced in a study of PD-L1 blockade in urothelial cancer (dated by TCRdb to the late 2010s). This specimen's time point label, interpreted: pretreatment peripheral blood. Receptor amplification or capture employed the immunoSEQ multiplex PCR assay. TCRdb re-hosts the immuneACCESS table, in-frame sequences only. Its copies lack some clones; in the studies checked, an unresolved V gene accounts for under half of them, and the cause for the rest is not known. The sample includes approximately 47,000 clones, with around 86% observed a single time. The ten largest clones capture approximately 1.7% of the sample. The source was PBMCs, collected around atezolizumab (anti-PD-L1) treatment. These receptors were obtained from a man aged 45-60 years with urothelial cancer.

V and J are TRBV5-1 and TRBJ1-4; perhaps TRBD1 as D (6 bases). This CDR3 region has 14 residues. The ends were cut back, 2 bases at V and 4 bases at J, with 9 bases in the middle. In germline, CDR1 is SGHRS, CDR2 YFSETQ. This CDR3 is CASSLGQLNEKLFF. The CDR3 DNA sequence: TGCGCCAGCAGCTTAGGACAGCTTAATGAAAAACTGTTTTTT.

This chain links TRBV9 with TRBJ1-2, with D maybe TRBD1 (5 bases). CDR1 is SGDLS and CDR2 is YYNGEE in the germline V gene. With 1 base removed from V and 3 bases from J, the gap between germline ends came to 10 bases. The CDR3 runs to 14 residues. CDR3 nucleotides: TGTGCCAGCAGCGTACAATTAGGGGACTATGGCTACACCTTC. It codes for CASSVQLGDYGYTF.

The chain recombines TRBV5-4 with TRBJ1-2; the match to TRBD1 covers 11 bases. The V gene's germline CDR1 is SGHNT and CDR2 YYREEE (reference sequence). V shed 5 bases and J 2 bases; nucleotides not matched to a gene: 2. The CDR3 is 14 amino acids. CDR3 protein: CASSRTGGNYGYTF. The CDR3 DNA follows: TGTGCCAGCAGTCGGACAGGGGGCAACTATGGCTACACCTTC.

The chain employs TRBV20-1 and TRBJ1-2; D uncertain. Germline CDR1 is DFQATT and CDR2 is SNEGSKA (reference sequence). V was trimmed by 3 bases and J by 8 bases, leaving 10 bases between them. The CDR3 runs 11 residues. The CDR3 sequence is CSASPPGGYTF. Written as DNA, the CDR3 is TGCAGTGCTAGTCCCCCAGGCGGCTACACCTTC.

J is TRBJ2-1 and V is TRBV7-2; D not certain. Germline V gives CDR1 SGHTA, CDR2 FQGNSA. CDR3 length: 15 residues. Trimming took off 1 base at V and 6 bases at J, with 13 bases between the two ends. The CDR3 nucleotides read TGTGCCAGCAGCTTAGTAGGCGGAAAAGCCAATGAGCAGTTCTTC. It is translated as CASSLVGGKANEQFF.

The gene calls are TRBV7-9 and TRBJ2-5; the D gene is possibly TRBD1 (6 bases). The V gene lost 3 bases and the J gene lost 4 bases, with 9 bases spanning the gap. CDR3 size: 13 residues. CDR1 and CDR2 from the germline V gene are SEHNR and FQNEAQ (reference sequence). DNA of the CDR3: TGTGCCAGCAGCTTTGACAGGCGAGAGACCCAGTACTTC. This gives the protein CASSFDRRETQYF.

As concerns this clone: The junction does not match germline at one end; this may be a read error. This chain uses TRBV18 with TRBJ2-5, with a possible D match to TRBD1 (6 bases). The CDR3 runs 13 residues. The germline V gene encodes CDR1 KGHSH and CDR2 LQKENI. The CDR3 bases are TGTGCCAGCTCACCCAACGCCCAGGGGAAGTCTAACTTC. Its translation: CASSPNAQGKSNF.

This clone was observed a single time. This chain joins TRBV5-1 and TRBJ2-1, with 7 bases identical to TRBD2. Germline CDR1 reads SGHRS; CDR2 reads YFSETQ. The CDR3 totals 16 residues. V shed 4 bases, J shed 7 bases, and the junction held 14 bases outside the gene matches. The CDR3 bases are TGCGCCAGCAGCCTCCTCGGACTAGACGCCGGGAATGAGCAGTTCTTC. Translating it yields CASSLLGLDAGNEQFF.

The chain recombines TRBV6-5 with TRBJ1-2; D not resolved. Germline CDR1 is MNHEY and CDR2 is SVGAGI. The CDR3 spans 14 residues. V was trimmed by 5 bases and J by 2 bases, leaving 12 bases between them. In DNA, the CDR3 is TGTGCCAGCAGTCCCAGAGCGGGGAACTATGGCTACACCTTC. This encodes CASSPRAGNYGYTF.

This chain connects TRBV29-1 to TRBJ2-1; D is perhaps TRBD2 (5 bases). CDR1 SQVTM and CDR2 ANQGSEA come from the germline V gene. V lost 6 bases to trimming and J lost 6 bases, with 18 bases between them. The CDR3 extends over 14 amino acids. DNA of the CDR3: TGCAGCGTCGAGGACGCACACGGAGGCAATGAGCAGTTCTTC. It specifies CSVEDAHGGNEQFF.

The chain carries TRBV30 and TRBJ2-1, with 10 bases matching TRBD2. The ends lost 0 bases at V and 6 bases at J; junction bases unmatched: 8. This CDR3 region has 16 residues. Germline lookup yields CDR1 GTSNPN and CDR2 SVGIG (reference sequence). For the CDR3, the DNA is TGTGCCTGGAGTGTACGGGGTCTAGCGGGAGTCAATGAGCAGTTCTTC. It translates to CAWSVRGLAGVNEQFF.

The CDR3 here is CASSPSDRGTDSPLHF. CDR3 bases: TGTGCCAGCAGTCCCTCGGACAGGGGGACGGATTCACCCCTCCACTTT. The J gene is TRBJ1-6, the V gene TRBV28; 10 nucleotides align to TRBD1. Per the germline V gene, CDR1 is MDHEN and CDR2 is SYDVKM. The CDR3 extends over 16 amino acids. V shed 5 bases, J shed 8 bases, and the junction held 9 bases outside the gene matches.

This chain links TRBV25-1 with TRBJ2-2; D is undetermined. Germline CDR1 MGHDK, CDR2 SYGVNS. The CDR3 is 12 residues long. V was pared by 4 bases and J by 13 bases, with 13 bases between. The CDR3 DNA is TGTGCCAGCAGTGGCGGAGTTACGGGGCTGTTTTTT. Its protein product is CASSGGVTGLFF.

This clone was picked up one time. This chain uses TRBV7-3 with TRBJ2-2; 8 bases fit TRBD1. The CDR3 is made up of 15 amino acids. The germline V gene encodes CDR1 SGHTA and CDR2 FQGTGA. The V and J ends lost 2 bases and 6 bases, in that order; junction bases with no gene match: 5. CDR3 loop: CASSLSGGGSGELFF. CDR3 nucleotide sequence: TGTGCCAGCAGCTTATCAGGGGGCGGCTCCGGGGAGCTGTTTTTT.

V usage is TRBV14 and J usage is TRBJ1-2; tentatively, D is TRBD1 (6 bases). Germline values: CDR1 SGHDN, CDR2 FVKESK. The CDR3 sequence is 15 residues long. V lost 4 bases and J lost 0, with 12 bases in between. This CDR3 reads CASSRVGQANYGYTF. CDR3 in DNA: TGTGCCAGCAGCCGAGTGGGACAAGCTAACTATGGCTACACCTTC.

The chain uses TRBV27 and TRBJ1-5; TRBD1 is a possible D gene (6 bases). Germline CDR1 MNHEY, CDR2 SMNVEV (reference sequence). Trimming took 7 bases from V and 1 from J, leaving 14 bases between them. This CDR3 is 15 amino acids long. The CDR3 DNA is TGTGCCAGCACCTTAACAGGGAAGAGCAATCAGCCCCAGCATTTT. Residues: CASTLTGKSNQPQHF.

J is TRBJ1-1 and V is TRBV7-3; 8 nucleotides agree with TRBD1. The CDR3 is made up of 14 amino acids. Looked up from germline, CDR1 is SGHTA and CDR2 is FQGTGA. V shed 3 bases, J shed 1 base, and the junction held 1 base outside the gene matches. The CDR3 DNA reads as TGTGCCAGCAGCTTGGGACAGGCGAACACTGAAGCTTTCTTT. This gives the protein CASSLGQANTEAFF.

This CDR3 is CASSQDHLRGELFF. In DNA, the CDR3 is TGCGCCAGCAGCCAAGATCACCTCAGGGGGGAGCTGTTTTTT. The genes are TRBV4-1 and TRBJ2-2; no firm D call. The V end lost 0 bases, the J end lost 8 bases, and 10 bases lay between the germline ends. CDR3 length equals 14 residues. The germline CDR1 and CDR2 sequences are MGHRA and YSYEKL.

The chain is built from TRBV5-6 and TRBJ2-1; the match to TRBD2 covers 7 bases. V shed 0 bases, J shed 1 base, and the junction held 4 bases outside the gene matches. The CDR3 sequence is 16 residues long. Germline V lookup: CDR1 SGHDT, CDR2 YYEEEE. In DNA, the CDR3 is TGTGCCAGCAGCTTGGGGACGGGAGGATCCTACAATGAGCAGTTCTTC. It codes for CASSLGTGGSYNEQFF.

This clone was seen only a few times. The rearrangement uses TRBV5-1 and TRBJ1-4; D is possibly TRBD1 (6 bases). V dropped 1 base and J dropped 6 bases, with 13 bases sitting between them. The CDR3 sequence is 15 residues long. The germline CDR1 and CDR2 sequences are SGHRS and YFSETQ. CDR3 protein: CASSLSRGADEKLFF. The CDR3, as DNA: TGCGCCAGCAGCTTGAGTCGGGGGGCTGATGAAAAACTGTTTTTT. Supplemented by reference TRBV5-1 and TRBJ1-4, the full variable domain reads KAGVTQTPRYLIKTRGQQVTLSCSPISGHRSVSWYQQTPGQGLQFLFEYFSETQRNKGNFPGRFSGRQFSNSRSEMNVSTLELGDSALYLCASSLSRGADEKLFFGSGTQLSVL.

The rearrangement links TRBV6-5 to TRBJ1-5, with D unresolved. V was cut by 0 bases and J by 7 bases, with 10 bases left in between. This CDR3 region has 14 residues. The germline V gene encodes CDR1 MNHEY and CDR2 SVGAGI. The CDR3 nucleotides read TGTGCCAGCAGTTACTCGGTAGGGAGGCAGCCCCAGCATTTT. Protein sequence: CASSYSVGRQPQHF.

CDR3 loop: CASSLSNEKLFF. CDR3 sequence (DNA): TGTGCCAGCAGCCTTTCTAATGAAAAACTGTTTTTT. This chain uses TRBV2 with TRBJ1-4, with no clear D. Germline values: CDR1 SNHLY, CDR2 FYNNEI. The CDR3 covers 12 residues. Trimming shortened V by 6 bases and J by 3 bases, and 5 bases separated the two germline ends. Full variable domain (missing parts from reference TRBV2 and TRBJ1-4): EPEVTQTPSHQVTQMGQEVILRCVPISNHLYFYWYRQILGQKVEFLVSFYNNEISEKSEIFDDQFSVERPDGSNFTLKIRSTKLEDSAMYFCASSLSNEKLFFGSGTQLSVL.

The V gene is TRBV5-1, the J gene TRBJ1-1; perhaps TRBD1 as D (6 bases). V was pared by 0 bases and J by 10 bases, with 16 bases between. Germline assignment: CDR1 SGHRS and CDR2 YFSETQ. The CDR3 covers 14 residues. The CDR3, as DNA: TGCGCCAGCAGCTTGGGACAGGCTACCTCGGGAGCTTTCTTT. This gives the protein CASSLGQATSGAFF.

This clone appeared a single time. The chain joins TRBV2 to TRBJ1-6; D not resolved. Germline V gene lookup returns CDR1 SNHLY and CDR2 FYNNEI. This CDR3 spans 13 amino acids. Trimming left V 3 bases short and J 10 bases short, with 10 bases between. The chain's CDR3 is CASSDAEISPLHF. The CDR3 DNA sequence: TGTGCCAGCAGTGATGCAGAAATCTCACCCCTCCACTTT.

The rearrangement joins TRBV18 to TRBJ2-1; TRBD1 aligns across 9 bases. V lost 1 base, J lost 3 bases, and 4 bases stayed unmatched. Germline-derived CDR1 and CDR2 are KGHSH and LQKENI. The CDR3 extends over 16 amino acids. Here the CDR3 DNA reads TGTGCCAGCTCACCACTTCCGGGACAGGGCTACAATGAGCAGTTCTTC. Translating gives CASSPLPGQGYNEQFF. Complete variable domain (other parts from reference TRBV18 and TRBJ2-1): NAGVMQNPRHLVRRRGQEARLRCSPMKGHSHVYWYRQLPEEGLKFMVYLQKENIIDESGMPKERFSAEFPKEGPSILRIQQVVRGDSAAYFCASSPLPGQGYNEQFFGPGTRLTVL.

This chain joins TRBV6-1 and TRBJ1-1, with D unclear. Trimming left V 3 bases short and J 1 base short, with 12 bases between. Germline assignment: CDR1 MNHNS and CDR2 SASEGT. This CDR3 spans 15 amino acids. For the CDR3, the DNA is TGTGCCAGCAGTGAGGAGAGCGGGAGGAACACTGAAGCTTTCTTT. This sequence encodes CASSEESGRNTEAFF.

This sequence joins TRBV5-4 and TRBJ1-1; 8 bases map to TRBD1. Germline-derived CDR1 and CDR2 are SGHNT and YYREEE (reference sequence). The ends lost 3 bases at V and 1 base at J; junction bases unmatched: 2. This CDR3 is 14 amino acids long. CDR3 amino acids: CASSSGQANTEAFF. CDR3 nucleotide sequence: TGTGCCAGCAGCTCGGGACAGGCGAACACTGAAGCTTTCTTT.

This chain links TRBV28 with TRBJ2-3; 10 bases fit TRBD1. This CDR3 is built from 17 residues. Germline assignment: CDR1 MDHEN and CDR2 SYDVKM. V was clipped by 5 bases and J by 3 bases; unmatched bases: 11. CDR3 coding DNA: TGTGCCAGCAGTACCCGGACAGGGGGGAAGAGGACAGATACGCAGTATTTT. Amino acid sequence: CASSTRTGGKRTDTQYF.

The CDR3: CASSGLAVQETQYF. CDR3 DNA: TGTGCCAGTAGTGGACTAGCGGTACAAGAGACCCAGTACTTC. The rearrangement links TRBV19 to TRBJ2-5, with 10 bases identical to TRBD2. With 5 bases clipped from V and 2 bases from J, the junction kept 2 bases outside the gene matches. Germline assignment: CDR1 LNHDA and CDR2 SQIVND (reference sequence). CDR3 size: 14 residues. The variable domain in full, with the rest retrieved from reference TRBV19 and TRBJ2-5, is DGGITQSPKYLFRKEGQNVTLSCEQNLNHDAMYWYRQDPGQGLRLIYYSQIVNDFQKGDIAEGYSVSREKKESFPLTVTSAQKNPTAFYLCASSGLAVQETQYFGPGTRLLVL.

Regarding this clone: One end of the junction does not line up with germline, which may come from a read error. The V call is TRBV7-2, the J call TRBJ1-5; 7 bases map to TRBD1. Germline V CDR1 and CDR2: SGHTA, FQGNSA. The CDR3 length is 15 residues. The CDR3 reads CASSIAAGQLSTQHF. CDR3 in DNA: TGTGCCAGCAGCATAGCCGCGGGACAGCTCTCCACCCAGCATTTT.